Listed here is a single TCR beta chain. TCRdb itself ran the RT-PCR reads through MiXCR, one entry per CDR3 protein. The sample carries about 700,000 distinct CDR3 sequences, around 14% recorded once. This CDR3 spans 15 amino acids. Trimming removed 2 bases at V and 3 bases at J, with 14 bases between. In germline, CDR1 is KGHSH, CDR2 LQKENI. Material for sequencing was memory CD4+ T cells from blood. This rearrangement joins TRBV18 to TRBJ2-7, with D possibly matching TRBD2 (5 bases). This receptor was obtained from a female donor in good health, serving as a healthy control. The CDR3 DNA is TGTGCCAGCTCACCAAACCCCGGGGTGGACTACGAGCAGTACTTC. Translating gives CASSPNPGVDYEQYF. The entire variable domain, with the rest obtained from reference TRBV18 and TRBJ2-7, is as follows: NAGVMQNPRHLVRRRGQEARLRCSPMKGHSHVYWYRQLPEEGLKFMVYLQKENIIDESGMPKERFSAEFPKEGPSILRIQQVVRGDSAAYFCASSPNPGVDYEQYFGPGTRLTVT.